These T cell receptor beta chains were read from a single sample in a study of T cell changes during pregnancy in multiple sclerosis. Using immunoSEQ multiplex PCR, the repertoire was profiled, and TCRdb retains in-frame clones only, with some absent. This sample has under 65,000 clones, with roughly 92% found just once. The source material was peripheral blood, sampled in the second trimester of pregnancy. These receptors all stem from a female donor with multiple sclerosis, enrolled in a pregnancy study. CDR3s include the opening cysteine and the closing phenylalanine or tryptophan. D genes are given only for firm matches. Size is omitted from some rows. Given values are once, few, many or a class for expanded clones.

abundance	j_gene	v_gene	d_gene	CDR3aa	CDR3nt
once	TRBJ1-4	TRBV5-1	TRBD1	CASSAGTGGWGTNEKLFF	TGCGCCAGCAGTGCCGGGACAGGGGGCTGGGGAACTAATGAAAAACTGTTTTTT
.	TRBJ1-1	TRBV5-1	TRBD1	CASSLGDRVITEAFF	TGCGCCAGCAGCTTGGGGGACAGGGTCATTACTGAAGCTTTCTTT
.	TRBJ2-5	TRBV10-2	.	CASSELLETQYF	TGCGCCAGCAGTGAACTTCTAGAGACCCAGTACTTC
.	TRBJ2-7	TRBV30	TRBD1	CAWREQGVYEQYF	TGTGCCTGGAGGGAGCAGGGGGTCTACGAGCAGTACTTC
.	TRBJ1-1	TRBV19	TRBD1	CASSIEGQGNTEAFF	TGTGCCAGTAGTATAGAGGGACAGGGGAACACTGAAGCTTTCTTT
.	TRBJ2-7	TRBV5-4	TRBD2	CASSLQAGDPYEQYF	TGTGCCAGCAGCTTGCAAGCGGGAGACCCATACGAGCAGTACTTC
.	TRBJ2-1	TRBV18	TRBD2	CASSPPTSGSFGEQFF	TGTGCCAGCTCACCACCGACTAGCGGGAGTTTCGGTGAGCAGTTCTTC
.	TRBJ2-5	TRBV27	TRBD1	CACSGTGERLQETQYF	TGTGCCTGCTCCGGGACAGGGGAGCGACTCCAAGAGACCCAGTACTTC
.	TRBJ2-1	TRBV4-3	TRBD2	CASSQAPYVSGLAGYEQFF	TGCGCCAGCAGCCAAGCCCCGTACGTGTCCGGACTAGCGGGATATGAGCAGTTCTTC
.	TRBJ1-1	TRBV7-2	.	CASSLGRYTEAFF	TGTGCCAGCAGCTTAGGGAGGTACACTGAAGCTTTCTTT
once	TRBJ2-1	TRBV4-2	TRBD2	CASSPLGGNGLAGVENEQFF	TGTGCCAGCAGCCCCCTCGGGGGGAACGGATTAGCGGGAGTCGAAAATGAGCAGTTCTTC
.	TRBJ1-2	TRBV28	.	CASSLAITGYTF	TGTGCCAGCAGTTTGGCAATCACTGGCTACACCTTC
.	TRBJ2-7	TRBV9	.	CASSVDARSSYEQYF	TGTGCCAGCAGCGTAGACGCGAGGAGCTCCTACGAGCAGTACTTC
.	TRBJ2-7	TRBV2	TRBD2	CASRGGTTQYEQYF	TGTGCCAGCAGGGGTGGGACTACTCAATACGAGCAGTACTTC
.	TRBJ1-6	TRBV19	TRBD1	CASSLQGVGSPLHF	TGTGCCAGTAGCCTCCAGGGGGTCGGATCACCCCTCCACTTT
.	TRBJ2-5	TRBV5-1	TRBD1	CASSRDRDETQYF	TGCGCCAGCAGCCGGGACAGGGACGAGACCCAGTACTTC
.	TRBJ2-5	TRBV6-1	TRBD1	CASSVDRGQQETQYF	TGTGCCAGCAGTGTGGACAGGGGGCAGCAAGAGACCCAGTACTTC
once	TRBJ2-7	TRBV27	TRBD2	CASSLGPGRAYEQYF	TGTGCCAGCAGTTTAGGTCCCGGGAGGGCCTACGAGCAGTACTTC
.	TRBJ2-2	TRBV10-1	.	CASSETTGSIGELFF	TGCGCCAGCAGTGAGACAACAGGGAGTATCGGGGAGCTGTTTTTT
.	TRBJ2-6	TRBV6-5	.	CASSYSYGGGANVLTF	TGTGCCAGCAGTTACTCGTACGGAGGAGGGGCCAACGTCCTGACTTTC
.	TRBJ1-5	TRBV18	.	CASSPIGDGGNQPQHF	TGTGCCAGCTCACCAATCGGGGATGGAGGCAATCAGCCCCAGCATTTT
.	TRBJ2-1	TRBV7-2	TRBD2	CASSWKSGSTYNEQFF	TGTGCCAGCAGCTGGAAGAGCGGGAGTACCTACAATGAGCAGTTCTTC
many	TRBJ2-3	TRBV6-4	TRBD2	CASSEREAPDTQYF	TGTGCCAGCAGTGAACGGGAGGCCCCAGATACGCAGTATTTT
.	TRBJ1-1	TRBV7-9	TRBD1	CASSLAPPGGTEAFF	TGTGCCAGCAGCTTAGCCCCCCCAGGGGGCACTGAAGCTTTCTTT
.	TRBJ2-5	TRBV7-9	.	CASSLKTGVGETQYF	TGTGCCAGCAGCTTGAAAACCGGGGTTGGGGAGACCCAGTACTTC
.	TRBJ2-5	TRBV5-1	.	CASSLSGPETQYF	TGCGCCAGCAGCTTGAGCGGTCCGGAGACCCAGTACTTC
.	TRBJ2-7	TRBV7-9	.	CASTPGAPYEQYF	TGTGCCAGCACCCCTGGGGCTCCCTACGAGCAGTACTTC
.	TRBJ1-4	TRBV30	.	CAWSDGGSEKLFF	TGTGCCTGGAGCGATGGTGGGAGTGAAAAACTGTTTTTT
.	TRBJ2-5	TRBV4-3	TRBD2	CASSQDLALAGGETQYF	TGCGCCAGCAGCCAAGATCTGGCACTAGCGGGAGGGGAGACCCAGTACTTC
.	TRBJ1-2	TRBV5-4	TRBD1	CASSLSRGNNYGYTF	TGTGCCAGCAGCTTATCCAGGGGGAATAACTATGGCTACACCTTC
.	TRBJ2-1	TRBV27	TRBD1	CASSTWTGASSYNEQFF	TGTGCCAGCAGTACCTGGACAGGGGCAAGCTCCTACAATGAGCAGTTCTTC
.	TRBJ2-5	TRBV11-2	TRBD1	CASSSDRGQLRETQYF	TGTGCCAGCAGCTCGGACAGGGGGCAGCTTCGGGAGACCCAGTACTTC
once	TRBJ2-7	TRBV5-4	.	CASSSNYEQYF	TGTGCCAGCAGCTCCAACTACGAGCAGTACTTC
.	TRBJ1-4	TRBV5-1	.	CASRSGPNRASNEKLFF	TGCGCCAGCAGGTCAGGCCCTAACAGGGCTAGTAATGAAAAACTGTTTTTT
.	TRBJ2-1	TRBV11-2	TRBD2	CASSGPGLASSYNEQFF	TGTGCCAGCAGCGGCCCGGGACTAGCGTCTTCCTACAATGAGCAGTTCTTC
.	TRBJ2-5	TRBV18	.	CASSPDPKTGTQYF	TGTGCCAGCTCACCGGACCCAAAAACAGGGACCCAGTACTTC
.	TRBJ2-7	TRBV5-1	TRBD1	CASSLTGTAYEQYF	TGCGCCAGCAGCTTGACTGGGACAGCCTACGAGCAGTACTTC
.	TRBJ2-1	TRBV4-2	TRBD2	CASSLGTSGKVNEQFF	TGTGCCAGCAGCTTAGGGACTAGCGGGAAGGTCAATGAGCAGTTCTTC
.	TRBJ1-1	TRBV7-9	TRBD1	CASSLGQVTEAFF	TGTGCCAGCAGCTTGGGACAGGTCACTGAAGCTTTCTTT
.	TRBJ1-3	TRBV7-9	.	CASSSTRSSGNTIYF	TGTGCCAGCAGCTCCACACGGAGCTCTGGAAACACCATATATTTT
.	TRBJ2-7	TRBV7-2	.	CASSYTGYEQYF	TGTGCCAGCAGCTATACAGGGTACGAGCAGTACTTC
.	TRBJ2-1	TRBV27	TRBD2	CASRFPERGGLGEQFF	TGTGCCAGCAGATTCCCCGAGCGGGGGGGTTTAGGTGAGCAGTTCTTC
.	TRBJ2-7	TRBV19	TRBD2	CASSRYLAADYEQYF	TGTGCCAGTAGTAGGTATCTAGCGGCGGACTACGAGCAGTACTTC
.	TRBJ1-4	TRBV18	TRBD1	CASSSGQGREKLFF	TGTGCCAGCTCCTCGGGACAGGGTCGTGAAAAACTGTTTTTT
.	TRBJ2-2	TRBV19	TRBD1	CASSGTGGWTGELFF	TGTGCCAGTAGTGGGACAGGGGGCTGGACCGGGGAGCTGTTTTTT
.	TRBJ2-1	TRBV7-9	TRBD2	CASSPSGTSYNEQFF	TGTGCCAGCAGCCCTAGCGGGACCTCCTACAATGAGCAGTTCTTC
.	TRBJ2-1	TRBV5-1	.	CASSLGTMGENNQFF	TGCGCCAGCAGCTTGGGGACTATGGGGGAAAATAACCAGTTCTTC
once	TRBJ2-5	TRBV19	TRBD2	CASSTGLAGYQETQYF	TGTGCCAGTAGTACCGGACTAGCAGGGTACCAAGAGACCCAGTACTTC
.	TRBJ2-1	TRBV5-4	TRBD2	CASSLAGTNFGEQFF	TGTGCCAGCAGCTTGGCGGGGACTAATTTCGGCGAGCAGTTCTTC
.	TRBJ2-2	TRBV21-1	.	CASSKAGTSRAEELFF	TGTGCCAGCAGCAAAGCCGGGACTAGCCGTGCCGAGGAGCTGTTTTTT